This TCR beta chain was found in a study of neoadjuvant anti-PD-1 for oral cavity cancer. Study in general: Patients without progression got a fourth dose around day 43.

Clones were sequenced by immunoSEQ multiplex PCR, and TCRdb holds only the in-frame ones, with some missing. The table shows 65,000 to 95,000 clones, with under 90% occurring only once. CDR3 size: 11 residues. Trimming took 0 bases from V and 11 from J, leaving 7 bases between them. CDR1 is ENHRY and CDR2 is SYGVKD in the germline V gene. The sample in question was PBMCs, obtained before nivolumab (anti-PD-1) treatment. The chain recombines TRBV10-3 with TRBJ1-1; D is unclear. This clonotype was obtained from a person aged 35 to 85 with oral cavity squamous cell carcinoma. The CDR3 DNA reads TGTGCCATCAGTGAGTCTCAGAGGGCTTTCTTT. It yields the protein CAISESQRAFF.